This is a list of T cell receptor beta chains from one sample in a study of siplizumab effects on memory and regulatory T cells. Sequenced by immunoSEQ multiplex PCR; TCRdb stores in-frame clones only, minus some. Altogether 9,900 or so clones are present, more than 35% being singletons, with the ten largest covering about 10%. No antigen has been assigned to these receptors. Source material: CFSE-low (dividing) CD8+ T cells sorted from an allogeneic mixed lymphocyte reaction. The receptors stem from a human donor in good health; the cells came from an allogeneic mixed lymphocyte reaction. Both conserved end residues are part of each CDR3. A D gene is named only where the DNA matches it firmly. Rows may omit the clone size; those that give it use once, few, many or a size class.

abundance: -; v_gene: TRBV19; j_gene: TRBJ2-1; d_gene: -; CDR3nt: TGTGCCAGTAGTAGGGTTGGGACCTACAATGAGCAGTTCTTC; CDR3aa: CASSRVGTYNEQFF
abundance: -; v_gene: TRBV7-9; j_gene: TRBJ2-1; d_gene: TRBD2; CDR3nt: TGTGCCAGCAGCATTCCCCTGGGACTAGCGGGTGAGCAGTTCTTC; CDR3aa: CASSIPLGLAGEQFF
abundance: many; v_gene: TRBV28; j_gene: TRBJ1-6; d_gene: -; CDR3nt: TGTGCCAGCACCCTCCGGGGCTCCTATAATTCACCCCTCCACTTT; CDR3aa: CASTLRGSYNSPLHF
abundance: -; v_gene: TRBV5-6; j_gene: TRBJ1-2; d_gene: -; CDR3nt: TGTGCCAGCAGCTCCCGAGGCCTTATTACTGGTGGCTACACCTTC; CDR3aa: CASSSRGLITGGYTF
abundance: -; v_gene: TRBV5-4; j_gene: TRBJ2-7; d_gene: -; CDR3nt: TGTGCCAGCAGCCAAGATAGAACCCAGGGGCCCGATGAGCAGTACTTC; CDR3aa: CASSQDRTQGPDEQYF
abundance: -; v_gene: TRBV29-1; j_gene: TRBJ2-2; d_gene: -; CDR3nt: TGCAGCGTGGGCCGGGACGGATTCGGGGAGCTGTTTTTT; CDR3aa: CSVGRDGFGELFF
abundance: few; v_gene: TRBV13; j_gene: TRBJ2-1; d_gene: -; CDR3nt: TGTGCCAGCAGCTCGGACAACTACAATGAGCAGTTCTTC; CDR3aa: CASSSDNYNEQFF
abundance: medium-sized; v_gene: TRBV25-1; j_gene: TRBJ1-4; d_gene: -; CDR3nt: TGTGCCACCCTAGGGTTTTATGAAAAACTGTTTTTT; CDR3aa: CATLGFYEKLFF
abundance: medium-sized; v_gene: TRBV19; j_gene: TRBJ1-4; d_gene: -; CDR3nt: TGTGCCACTAGTATAGGGACCCTGGTCTCTGGCGGTGAAAAACTGTTTTTT; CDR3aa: CATSIGTLVSGGEKLFF
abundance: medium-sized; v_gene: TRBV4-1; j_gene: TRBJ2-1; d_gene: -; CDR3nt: TGCGCCAGCAGCCAAGAAGACAGGGCCGGGGGCAATGAGCAGTTCTTC; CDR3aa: CASSQEDRAGGNEQFF
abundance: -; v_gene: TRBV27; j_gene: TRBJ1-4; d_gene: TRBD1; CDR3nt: TGTGCCAGCAGTTGGGCAGGGGGGGAAAAACTGTTTTTT; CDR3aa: CASSWAGGEKLFF
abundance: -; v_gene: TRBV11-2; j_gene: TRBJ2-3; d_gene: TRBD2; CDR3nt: TGTGCCAGCAGCTCTAGCGGGGGGAACACAGATACGCAGTATTTT; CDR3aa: CASSSSGGNTDTQYF
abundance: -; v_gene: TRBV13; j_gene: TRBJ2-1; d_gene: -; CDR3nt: TGTGCCAGCAGCCTAGGGGGGGGCCTAGGTCAGTTCTTC; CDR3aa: CASSLGGGLGQFF
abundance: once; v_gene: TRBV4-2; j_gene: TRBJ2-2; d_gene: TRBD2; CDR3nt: TGTGCCAGCAGCCTTAGCGGGGGGCTCAACACCGGGGAGCTGTTTTTT; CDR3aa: CASSLSGGLNTGELFF
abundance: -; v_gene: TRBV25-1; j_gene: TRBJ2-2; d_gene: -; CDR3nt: TGTGCCAGCAGTGATTGGACATTTAACGTGAACGGGGAGCTGTTTTTT; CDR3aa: CASSDWTFNVNGELFF
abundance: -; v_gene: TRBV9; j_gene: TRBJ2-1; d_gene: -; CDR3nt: TGTGCCAGCAGGGTCAATTTACGTCCAGGGCCCATTCAGCAGTTCTTC; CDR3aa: CASRVNLRPGPIQQFF
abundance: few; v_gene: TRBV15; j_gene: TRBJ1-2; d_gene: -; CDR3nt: TGTGCCACCCGGGGACAAATTTATGGCTACACCTTC; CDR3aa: CATRGQIYGYTF
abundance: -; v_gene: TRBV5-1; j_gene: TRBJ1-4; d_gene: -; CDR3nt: TGCGCCAGCAGCTTAGGCGGACCTAATGAAAAACTGTTTTTT; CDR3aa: CASSLGGPNEKLFF
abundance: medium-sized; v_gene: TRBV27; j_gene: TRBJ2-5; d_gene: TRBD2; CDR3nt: TGTGCCAGCAGTTTGCGGGGGGGCCTAGAGACCCAGTACTTC; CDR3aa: CASSLRGGLETQYF
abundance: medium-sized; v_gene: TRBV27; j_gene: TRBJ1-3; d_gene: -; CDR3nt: TGTGCCAGCAGTTTATCGTTCGGGAGTGGAAACACCATATATTTT; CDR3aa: CASSLSFGSGNTIYF
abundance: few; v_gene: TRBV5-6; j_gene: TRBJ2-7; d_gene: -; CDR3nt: TGTGCCAGCAGGGAGACAGGAGATCTGAGTGAGCAGTACTTC; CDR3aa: CASRETGDLSEQYF
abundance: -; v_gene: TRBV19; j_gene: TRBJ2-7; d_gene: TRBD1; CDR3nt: TGTGCCAGTAGTATCGGGACAGGGCTACCCTACGAGCAGTACTTC; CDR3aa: CASSIGTGLPYEQYF
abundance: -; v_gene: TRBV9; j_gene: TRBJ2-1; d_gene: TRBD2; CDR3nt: TGTGCCAGCAGCCCCAGCGGGGGGAACAATGAGCAGTTCTTC; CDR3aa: CASSPSGGNNEQFF
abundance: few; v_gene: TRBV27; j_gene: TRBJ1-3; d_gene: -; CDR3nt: TGTGCCAGCAGTTTATACGGCCAGGGTATACCAAACTCTGGAAACACCATATATTTT; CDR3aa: CASSLYGQGIPNSGNTIYF
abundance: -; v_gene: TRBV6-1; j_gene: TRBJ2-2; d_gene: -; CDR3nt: TGTGCCAGCAAGGCAGGGTTCGCGAACACCGGGGAGCTGTTTTTT; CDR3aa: CASKAGFANTGELFF
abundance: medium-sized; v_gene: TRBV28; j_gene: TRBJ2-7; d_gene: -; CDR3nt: TGTGCCAGCAGTTCTCGGACAACCTACGAGCAGTACTTC; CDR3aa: CASSSRTTYEQYF
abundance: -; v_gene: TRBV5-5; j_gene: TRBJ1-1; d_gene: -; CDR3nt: TGTGCCAGCAGCCCACGGGTGGAGGGGGCTGAAGCTTTCTTT; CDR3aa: CASSPRVEGAEAFF
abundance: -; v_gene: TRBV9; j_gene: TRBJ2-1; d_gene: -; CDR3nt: TGTGCCAGCAGCCCATTCGGGGTACAATGGGAGCAGTTCTTC; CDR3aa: CASSPFGVQWEQFF
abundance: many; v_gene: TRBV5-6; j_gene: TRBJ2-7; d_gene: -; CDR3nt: TGTGCCAGCACCTCCGGGACCTCGGGCGAGCAGTACTTC; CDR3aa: CASTSGTSGEQYF
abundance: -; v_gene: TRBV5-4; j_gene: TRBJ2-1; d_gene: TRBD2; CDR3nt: TGTGCCAGCAGCTTGATGACTAGCGGGGGGAGTGAGCAGTTCTTC; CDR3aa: CASSLMTSGGSEQFF
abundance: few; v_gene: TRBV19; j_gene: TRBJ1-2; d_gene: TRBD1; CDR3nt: TGTGCCAGTAGAATCGGGACAGACTATGGCTACACCTTC; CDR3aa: CASRIGTDYGYTF
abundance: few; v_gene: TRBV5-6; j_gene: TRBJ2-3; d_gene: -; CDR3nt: TGTGCCAGCAGCGAAGCCACCACAGATACGCAGTATTTT; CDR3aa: CASSEATTDTQYF
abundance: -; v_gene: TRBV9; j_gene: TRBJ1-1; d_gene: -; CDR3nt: TGTGCCAGCAGCACATCTGGAGGGGGCACTGAAGCTTTCTTT; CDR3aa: CASSTSGGGTEAFF
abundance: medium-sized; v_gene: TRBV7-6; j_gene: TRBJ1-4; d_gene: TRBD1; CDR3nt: TGTGCCAGCAGCCTAGGGACAGGGCTCTCCATTAATGAAAAACTGTTTTTT; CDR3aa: CASSLGTGLSINEKLFF